This T cell receptor (beta chain) was identified during a study of Ad26.COV2.S vaccination and SARS-CoV-2 variants. Study context: Vaccine-arm donor from the placebo-controlled COV1001 Ad26.COV2.S trial. Administration of Ad26.COV2.S was intramuscular, either once or twice 56 days apart.

Treatment of the sample: roughly 18 received Ad26.COV2.S at low or high dose, single or two shots; roughly five received placebo; per-sample allocation not given. Specimen acquisition occurred on day 63 following the initial vaccine or placebo injection. Points on this clone: Its target is not known.

Findings of the study overall: Breadth of non-spike TCRs did not differ between vaccinees and placebo recipients. Participants in the vaccine arm had higher spike-specific TCR breadth; placebo recipients had lower.

This CDR3 has 15 amino acids. Trimming pared 3 bases from V and 2 bases from J, leaving 11 bases between. Germline V gene lookup returns CDR1 SGHTA and CDR2 FQGNSA. Profiled with immunoSEQ multiplex PCR; TCRdb holds only in-frame clones, not every one. The table lists nearly 400,000 clones, about 88% of them singletons, with over 1.5% in the top ten. The TCR sequence derives from a person between 18 and 60 years old who received the Ad26.COV2.S COVID-19 vaccine or a placebo. V gene TRBV7-2 combines with J gene TRBJ2-1; D may be TRBD1 or TRBD2 (5 bases each). This specimen was peripheral blood, taken in a trial of Ad26.COV2.S vaccine versus placebo. The CDR3: CASSLTADTYNEQFF. CDR3 sequence (DNA): TGTGCCAGCAGCTTGACAGCGGATACCTACAATGAGCAGTTCTTC.